This T cell receptor (beta chain) is from a study of shared clonotypes between healthy human individuals. A remark on this clone: Its antigen is not known. Other DNA sequences in this sample translate to the same CDR3.

The repertoire was sequenced with immunoSEQ multiplex PCR; TCRdb's copy has only in-frame clones and lacks some. The data show millions of clones, 85% to 95% seen once. Whole-study findings and limits: Naive subsets tended to show greater estimated richness than memory subsets.

In germline, CDR1 is GTSNPN, CDR2 SVGIG (reference sequence). The length of the CDR3 is 15 residues. V gave up 2 bases and J gave up 2 bases; unmatched junction bases: 6. The chain links TRBV30 to TRBJ2-7, with 10 bases identical to TRBD1. Sequenced input: naive CD4+ T cells sorted from blood. Subset noted: CD45RA+ positively selected. The TCR originated in a man between 18 and 35 years old in good health. This CDR3 reads CAWSLPGQGTYEQYF. CDR3 coding DNA: TGTGCCTGGAGTCTACCGGGACAGGGGACCTACGAGCAGTACTTC.